This T cell receptor (beta chain) came from a study of CD8+ T cells in alopecia areata. About the research overall: Those treated were given oral tofacitinib at 5 to 10 mg twice daily. For 6 to 18 months, tofacitinib was taken, and 6 months off drug followed.

As the sequencing template, cDNA was produced by extracting RNA and reverse transcribing it. The repertoire was sequenced with immunoSEQ multiplex PCR; TCRdb's copy has only in-frame clones and lacks some. The table lists under 250,000 clones, around three fifths of them singletons. The V and J ends lost 0 bases and 7 bases respectively, with 22 bases between them. Germline V gene sequence: CDR1 SGDLS, CDR2 YYNGEE. This CDR3 contains 17 residues. This clone was picked up one time. This TCR derives from a human donor with alopecia areata. Sequenced here: CD4+ T cells sorted from blood, sampled at week 0. The gene calls are TRBV9 and TRBJ1-2; TRBD1 might be the D (6 bases). The CDR3 is CASSVVATDSPLGGYTF. CDR3 nucleotide sequence: TGTGCCAGCAGCGTAGTCGCTACGGACAGTCCCCTCGGTGGCTACACCTTC. Variable domain in full (rest from reference TRBV9 and TRBJ1-2): DSGVTQTPKHLITATGQRVTLRCSPRSGDLSVYWYQQSLDQGLQFLIQYYNGEERAKGNILERFSAQQFPDLHSELNLSSLELGDSALYFCASSVVATDSPLGGYTFGSGTRLTVV.